This passage covers 6 T cell receptor beta chains from one sample sequenced in a study of blood T cell repertoires in COVID-19 (dated by TCRdb to about 2020). Library preparation used the immunoSEQ multiplex PCR assay. Imported from immuneACCESS, the table was reduced by TCRdb to in-frame sequences with V and J called. These copies leave out some clones; in studies compared against another copy, an unresolved V gene accounts for under half, and the cause of the remainder is not known. This sample holds 150,000 to 200,000 clones; approximately 91% were observed only once. The ten largest clonotypes hold about 5.3% of the sample. Input material: peripheral blood. Receptor source: a man younger than 30 with COVID-19, enrolled during active disease.

This chain joins TRBV10-1 and TRBJ2-1; D might be TRBD2 (6 bases). Germline CDR1 WNHNN, CDR2 SYGVQD (reference sequence). V shed 4 bases and J shed 6 bases, with 7 bases lying between them. The CDR3 runs 12 residues. CDR3 coding DNA: TGCGCCAGCAGTGTGACTAGCAATGAGCAGTTCTTC. Encoded protein: CASSVTSNEQFF.

The chain has TRBV6-2 or TRBV6-3 and TRBJ2-2, with 9 bases identical to TRBD1. This CDR3 region has 17 residues. Looked up from germline, CDR1 is MNHEY and CDR2 is SVGEGT. The J segment lost 0 bases and the V segment lost 0 bases, leaving 2 bases of the junction unmatched. Written as DNA, the CDR3 is TGTGCCAGCAGTTACTCGCGGACAGGGGCGAACACCGGGGAGCTGTTTTTT. Its translation is CASSYSRTGANTGELFF.

The V call is TRBV30, the J call TRBJ2-7, with 8 bases that match TRBD1. The CDR3 extends over 13 amino acids. V gave up 4 bases and J gave up 2 bases; unmatched junction bases: 4. Germline CDR1 is GTSNPN and CDR2 is SVGIG (reference sequence). The CDR3 DNA reads TGTGCCTGGACCCAGGGGGCGGCCTACGAGCAGTACTTC. It yields the protein CAWTQGAAYEQYF.

This chain connects TRBV28 to TRBJ1-2, with 8 bases matching TRBD1. In germline, CDR1 is MDHEN, CDR2 SYDVKM. Trimming took 6 bases from V and 5 from J; bases not matched to a gene: 8. CDR3 size: 14 residues. CDR3 in DNA: TGTGCCAGCAGCTCGTTGGACAGGGCGTATGGCTACACCTTC. This translates into CASSSLDRAYGYTF.

This chain connects TRBV5-1 to TRBJ2-1; D is unresolved. Trimming stripped 0 bases from V and 6 bases from J, with 4 bases between. Germline CDR1 is SGHRS and CDR2 is YFSETQ. The CDR3 is made up of 12 amino acids. CDR3 sequence reads: CASSLAGNEQFF. CDR3 nucleotides: TGCGCCAGCAGCTTGGCCGGCAATGAGCAGTTCTTC. Complete variable domain (other parts from reference TRBV5-1 and TRBJ2-1): KAGVTQTPRYLIKTRGQQVTLSCSPISGHRSVSWYQQTPGQGLQFLFEYFSETQRNKGNFPGRFSGRQFSNSRSEMNVSTLELGDSALYLCASSLAGNEQFFGPGTRLTVL.

This clone was counted once. The V and J genes are TRBV5-5 and TRBJ2-5, with D tentatively TRBD1 (5 bases). This CDR3 spans 13 amino acids. Trimming removed 2 bases at V and 4 bases at J, with 9 bases between. CDR1 and CDR2 from the germline V gene are SGHKS and YYEKEE (reference sequence). The chain's CDR3 is CASSLWQGETQYF. The CDR3 bases are TGTGCCAGCAGCTTATGGCAGGGAGAGACCCAGTACTTC.